The entry below describes one T cell receptor (beta chain). As yet, its antigen is unknown. The entry originates in a study of T cells in Graves' hyperthyroidism and ophthalmopathy. Study-level points and caveats: Most clonotypes that expanded in the thyroid above 0.001 also showed up in blood.

Researchers took RNA transcripts and amplified the TCR beta CDR3 regions from them. TCR CDR3 underwent first-round RT-PCR with the HTBI primer set. TCRdb re-analysed the multiplex PCR reads in MiXCR, keeping a single row per CDR3 protein. Altogether around 200,000 distinct CDR3 sequences are present, about a sixth being singletons, with the ten largest covering around 43%. V lost 2 bases to trimming and J lost 4 bases; unmatched junction nucleotides: 5. Germline CDR1 reads LGHNA; CDR2 reads YSLEER. The CDR3 is made up of 15 amino acids. The study defined stable Graves' hyperthyroidism as no ophthalmopathy progression within 18 months. From approximately 9.5 ml of fresh peripheral blood, PBMCs were isolated.

V is TRBV4-3 and J is TRBJ1-2, with 9 positions matching TRBD1. The sample taken for sequencing was blood. The TCR sequence derives from a middle-aged man with Graves' hyperthyroidism. The CDR3 reads CASSQSGTGFYGYTF. The CDR3 DNA sequence: TGCGCCAGCAGCCAATCCGGGACAGGGTTCTATGGCTACACCTTC.